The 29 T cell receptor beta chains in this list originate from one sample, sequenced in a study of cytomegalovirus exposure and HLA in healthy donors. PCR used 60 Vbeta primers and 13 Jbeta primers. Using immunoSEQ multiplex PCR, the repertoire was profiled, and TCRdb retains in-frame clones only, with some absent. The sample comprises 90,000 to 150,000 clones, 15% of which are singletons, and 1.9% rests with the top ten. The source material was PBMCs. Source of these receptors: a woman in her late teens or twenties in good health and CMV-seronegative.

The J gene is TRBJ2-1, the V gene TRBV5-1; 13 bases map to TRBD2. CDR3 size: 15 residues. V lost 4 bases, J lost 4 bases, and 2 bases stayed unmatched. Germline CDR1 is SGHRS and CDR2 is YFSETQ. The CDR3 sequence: CASSRTSGSYNEQFF. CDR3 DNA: TGCGCCAGCAGCCGGACTAGCGGGAGTTACAATGAGCAGTTCTTC. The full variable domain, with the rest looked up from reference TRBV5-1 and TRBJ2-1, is KAGVTQTPRYLIKTRGQQVTLSCSPISGHRSVSWYQQTPGQGLQFLFEYFSETQRNKGNFPGRFSGRQFSNSRSEMNVSTLELGDSALYLCASSRTSGSYNEQFFGPGTRLTVL.

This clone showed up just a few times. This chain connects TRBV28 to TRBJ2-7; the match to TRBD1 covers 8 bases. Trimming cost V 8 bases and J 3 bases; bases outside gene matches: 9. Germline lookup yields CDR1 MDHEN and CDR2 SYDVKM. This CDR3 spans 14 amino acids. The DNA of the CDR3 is TGTGCCAGCGCGCCACCGACAGGGGTCTACGAGCAGTACTTC. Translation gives CASAPPTGVYEQYF.

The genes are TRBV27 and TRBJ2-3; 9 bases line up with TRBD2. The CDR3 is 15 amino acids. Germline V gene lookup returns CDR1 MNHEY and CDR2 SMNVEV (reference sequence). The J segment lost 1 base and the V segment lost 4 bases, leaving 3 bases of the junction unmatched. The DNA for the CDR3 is TGTGCCAGCAGTTCTCCTAGCGGGGGCACAGATACGCAGTATTTT. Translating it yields CASSSPSGGTDTQYF.

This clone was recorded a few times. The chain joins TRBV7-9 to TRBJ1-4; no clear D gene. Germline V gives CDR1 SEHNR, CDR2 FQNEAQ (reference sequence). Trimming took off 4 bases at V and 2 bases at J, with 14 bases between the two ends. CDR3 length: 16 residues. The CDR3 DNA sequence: TGTGCCAGCAGCTCAGAGGGCTCAACGACTAATGAAAAACTGTTTTTT. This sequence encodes CASSSEGSTTNEKLFF.

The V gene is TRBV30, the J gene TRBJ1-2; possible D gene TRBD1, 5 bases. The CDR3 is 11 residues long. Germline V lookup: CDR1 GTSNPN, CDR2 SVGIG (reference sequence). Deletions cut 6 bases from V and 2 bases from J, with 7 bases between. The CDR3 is CACRVNYGYTF. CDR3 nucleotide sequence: TGTGCCTGCAGGGTAAACTATGGCTACACCTTC.

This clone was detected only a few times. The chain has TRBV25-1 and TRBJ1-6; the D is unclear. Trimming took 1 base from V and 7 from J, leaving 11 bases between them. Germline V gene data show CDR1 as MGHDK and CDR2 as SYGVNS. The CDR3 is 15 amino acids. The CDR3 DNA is TGTGCCAGCAGTGAATGGAACAGCGGGAATTCACCCCTCCACTTT. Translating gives CASSEWNSGNSPLHF.

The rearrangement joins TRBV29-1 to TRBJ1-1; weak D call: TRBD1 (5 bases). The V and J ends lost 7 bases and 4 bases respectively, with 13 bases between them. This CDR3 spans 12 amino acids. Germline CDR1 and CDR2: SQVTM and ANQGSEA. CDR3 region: CSGRRDGTEAFF. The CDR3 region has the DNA TGCAGCGGACGCAGGGATGGCACTGAAGCTTTCTTT.

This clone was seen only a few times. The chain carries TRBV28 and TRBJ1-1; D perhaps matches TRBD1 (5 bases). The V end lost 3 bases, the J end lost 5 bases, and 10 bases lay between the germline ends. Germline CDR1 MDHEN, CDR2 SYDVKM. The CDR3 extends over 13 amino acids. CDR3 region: CASSFGGVTEAFF. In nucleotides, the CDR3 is TGTGCCAGCAGTTTCGGAGGGGTTACTGAAGCTTTCTTT.

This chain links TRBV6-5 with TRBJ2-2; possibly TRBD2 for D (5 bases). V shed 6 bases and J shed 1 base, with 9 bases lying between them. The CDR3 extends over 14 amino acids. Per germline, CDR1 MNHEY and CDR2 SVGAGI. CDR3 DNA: TGTGCCAGCAGCCCGGACTGGAACACCGGGGAGCTGTTTTTT. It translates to CASSPDWNTGELFF.

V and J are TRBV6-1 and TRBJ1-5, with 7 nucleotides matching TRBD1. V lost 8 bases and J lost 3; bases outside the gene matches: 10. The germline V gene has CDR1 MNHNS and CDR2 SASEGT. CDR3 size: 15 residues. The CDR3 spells CASGGNRGSNQPQHF. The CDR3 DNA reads TGTGCCAGCGGGGGGAACAGGGGTTCCAATCAGCCCCAGCATTTT.

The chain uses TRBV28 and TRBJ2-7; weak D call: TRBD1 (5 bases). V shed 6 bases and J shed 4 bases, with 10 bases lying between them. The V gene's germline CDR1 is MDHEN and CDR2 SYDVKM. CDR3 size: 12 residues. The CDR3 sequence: CASSPQGYEQYF. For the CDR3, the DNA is TGTGCCAGCAGCCCGCAGGGTTACGAGCAGTACTTC.

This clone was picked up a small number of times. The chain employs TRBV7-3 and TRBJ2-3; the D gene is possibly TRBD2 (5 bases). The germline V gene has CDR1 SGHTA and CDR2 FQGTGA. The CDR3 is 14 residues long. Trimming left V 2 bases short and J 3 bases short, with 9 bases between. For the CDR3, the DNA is TGTGCCAGCAGCTTACGACGGGGTACAGATACGCAGTATTTT. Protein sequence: CASSLRRGTDTQYF.

The CDR3: CASSSGGGNTGELFF. The CDR3 bases are TGTGCCAGCAGCTCCGGGGGGGGGAACACCGGGGAGCTGTTTTTT. The chain is built from TRBV7-3 and TRBJ2-2, with 8 bases identical to TRBD2. The CDR3 runs to 15 residues. The V gene end was trimmed by 4 bases and the J gene end by 1 base; junction bases not matched to a gene: 2. In germline, CDR1 is SGHTA, CDR2 FQGTGA. The variable domain in full, completed from reference TRBV7-3 and TRBJ2-2, reads GAGVSQTPSNKVTEKGKYVELRCDPISGHTALYWYRQSLGQGPEFLIYFQGTGAADDSGLPNDRFFAVRPEGSVSTLKIQRTERGDSAVYLCASSSGGGNTGELFFGEGSRLTVL.

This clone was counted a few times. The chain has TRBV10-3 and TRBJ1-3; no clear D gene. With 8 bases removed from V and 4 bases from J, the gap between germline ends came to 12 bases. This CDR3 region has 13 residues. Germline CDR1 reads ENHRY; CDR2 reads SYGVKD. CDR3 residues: CAIGFSAGNTIYF. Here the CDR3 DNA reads TGTGCCATCGGTTTCTCAGCGGGAAACACCATATATTTT.

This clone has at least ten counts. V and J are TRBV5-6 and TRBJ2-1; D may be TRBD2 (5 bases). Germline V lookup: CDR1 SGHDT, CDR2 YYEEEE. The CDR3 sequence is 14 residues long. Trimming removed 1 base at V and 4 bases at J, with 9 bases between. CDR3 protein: CASSLSGYYNEQFF. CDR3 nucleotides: TGTGCCAGCAGCTTGTCGGGATATTACAATGAGCAGTTCTTC. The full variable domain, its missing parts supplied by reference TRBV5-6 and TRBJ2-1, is DAGVTQSPTHLIKTRGQQVTLRCSPKSGHDTVSWYQQALGQGPQFIFQYYEEEERQRGNFPDRFSGHQFPNYSSELNVNALLLGDSALYLCASSLSGYYNEQFFGPGTRLTVL.

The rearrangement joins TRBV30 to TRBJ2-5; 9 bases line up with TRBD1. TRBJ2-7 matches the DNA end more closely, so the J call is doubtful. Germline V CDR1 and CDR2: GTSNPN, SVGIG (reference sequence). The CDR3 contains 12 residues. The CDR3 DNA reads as TGTGCCTGCGGACAGGGGACAGGCGAGCAGTACTTC. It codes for CACGQGTGEQYF.

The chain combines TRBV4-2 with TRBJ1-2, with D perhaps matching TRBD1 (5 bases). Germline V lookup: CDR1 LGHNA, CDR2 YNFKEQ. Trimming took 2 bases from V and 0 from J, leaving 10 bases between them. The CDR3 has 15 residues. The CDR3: CASSQSGLTNYGYTF. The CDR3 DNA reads TGTGCCAGCAGCCAATCAGGGCTGACTAACTATGGCTACACCTTC.

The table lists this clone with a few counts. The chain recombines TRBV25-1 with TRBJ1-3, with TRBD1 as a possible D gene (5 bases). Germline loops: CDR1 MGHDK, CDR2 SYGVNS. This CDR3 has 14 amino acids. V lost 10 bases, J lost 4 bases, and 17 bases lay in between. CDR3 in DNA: TGTGCCACCTCAGGAAGCAGGGCAGGAAACACCATATATTTT. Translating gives CATSGSRAGNTIYF.

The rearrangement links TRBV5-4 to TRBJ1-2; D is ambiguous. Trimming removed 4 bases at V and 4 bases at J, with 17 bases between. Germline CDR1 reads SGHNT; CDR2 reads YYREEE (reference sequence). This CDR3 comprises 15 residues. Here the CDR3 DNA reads TGTGCCAGCAGCCAGGAGAATAGCGGTGGCTATGGCTACACCTTC. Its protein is CASSQENSGGYGYTF.

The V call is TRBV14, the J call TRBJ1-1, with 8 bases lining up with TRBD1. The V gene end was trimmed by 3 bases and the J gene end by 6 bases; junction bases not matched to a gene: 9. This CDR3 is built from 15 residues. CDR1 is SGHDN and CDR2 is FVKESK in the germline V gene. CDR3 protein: CASSHEQGVGAEAFF. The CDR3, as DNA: TGTGCCAGCAGCCATGAACAGGGGGTAGGTGCTGAAGCTTTCTTT. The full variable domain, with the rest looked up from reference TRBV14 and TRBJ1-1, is EAGVTQFPSHSVIEKGQTVTLRCDPISGHDNLYWYRRVMGKEIKFLLHFVKESKQDESGMPNNRFLAERTGGTYSTLKVQPAELEDSGVYFCASSHEQGVGAEAFFGQGTRLTVV.

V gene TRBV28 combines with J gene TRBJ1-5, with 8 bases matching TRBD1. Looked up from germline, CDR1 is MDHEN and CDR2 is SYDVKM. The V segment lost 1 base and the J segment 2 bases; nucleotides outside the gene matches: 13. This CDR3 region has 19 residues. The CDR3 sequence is CASSLSGDGQGGRNQPQHF. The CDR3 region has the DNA TGTGCCAGCAGTTTATCGGGGGACGGACAGGGTGGGCGCAATCAGCCCCAGCATTTT.

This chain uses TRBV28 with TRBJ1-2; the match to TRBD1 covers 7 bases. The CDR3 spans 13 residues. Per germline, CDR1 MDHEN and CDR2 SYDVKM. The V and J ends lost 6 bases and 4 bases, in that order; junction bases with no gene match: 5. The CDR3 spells CASSPTGFYGYTF. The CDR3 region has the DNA TGTGCCAGCAGCCCGACAGGGTTCTATGGCTACACCTTC.

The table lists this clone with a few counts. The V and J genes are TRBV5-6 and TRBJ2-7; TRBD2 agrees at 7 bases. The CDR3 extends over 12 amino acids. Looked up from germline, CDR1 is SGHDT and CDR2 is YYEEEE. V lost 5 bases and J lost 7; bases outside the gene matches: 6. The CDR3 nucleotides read TGTGCCAGCAGGGTTGGGGGGGGAGAGCAGTACTTC. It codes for CASRVGGGEQYF.

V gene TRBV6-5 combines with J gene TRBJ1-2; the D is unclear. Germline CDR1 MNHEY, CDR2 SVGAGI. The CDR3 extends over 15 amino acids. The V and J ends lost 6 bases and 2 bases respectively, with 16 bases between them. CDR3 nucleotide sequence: TGTGCCAGCAGCTTCGGCGGGGTCCAGAACTATGGCTACACCTTC. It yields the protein CASSFGGVQNYGYTF.

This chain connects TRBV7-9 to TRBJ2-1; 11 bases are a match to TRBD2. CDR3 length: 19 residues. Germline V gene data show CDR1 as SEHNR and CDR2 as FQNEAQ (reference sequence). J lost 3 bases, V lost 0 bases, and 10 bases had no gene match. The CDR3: CASSLALKVLAGVYNEQFF. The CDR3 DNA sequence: TGTGCCAGCAGCTTAGCGCTAAAAGTACTAGCGGGGGTCTACAATGAGCAGTTCTTC.

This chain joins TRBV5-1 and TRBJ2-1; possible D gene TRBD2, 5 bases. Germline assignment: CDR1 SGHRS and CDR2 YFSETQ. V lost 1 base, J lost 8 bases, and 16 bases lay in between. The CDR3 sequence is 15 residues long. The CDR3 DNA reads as TGCGCCAGCAGCTTGAAGGACGGGATTTACGATGAGCAGTTCTTC. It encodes CASSLKDGIYDEQFF.

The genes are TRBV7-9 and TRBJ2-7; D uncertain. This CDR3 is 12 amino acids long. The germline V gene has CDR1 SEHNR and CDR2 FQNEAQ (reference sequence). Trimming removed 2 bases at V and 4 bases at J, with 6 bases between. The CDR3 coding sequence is TGTGCCAGCAGCTTATCAGGATACGAGCAGTACTTC. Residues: CASSLSGYEQYF.

CDR3 sequence: CAISGGGLNTGELFF. The CDR3 DNA reads as TGTGCCATCAGTGGCGGGGGACTGAACACCGGGGAGCTGTTTTTT. The chain couples TRBV10-3 to TRBJ2-2, with 7 bases aligning to TRBD2. The V gene end was trimmed by 4 bases and the J gene end by 1 base; junction bases not matched to a gene: 3. The germline V gene has CDR1 ENHRY and CDR2 SYGVKD. The CDR3 contains 15 residues.

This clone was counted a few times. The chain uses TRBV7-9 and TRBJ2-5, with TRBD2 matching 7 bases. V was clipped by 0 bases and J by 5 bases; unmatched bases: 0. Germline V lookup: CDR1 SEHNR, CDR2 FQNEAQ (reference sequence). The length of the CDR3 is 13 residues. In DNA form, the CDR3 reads TGTGCCAGCAGCTTAGCAGCGGGGGAGACCCAGTACTTC. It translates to CASSLAAGETQYF.